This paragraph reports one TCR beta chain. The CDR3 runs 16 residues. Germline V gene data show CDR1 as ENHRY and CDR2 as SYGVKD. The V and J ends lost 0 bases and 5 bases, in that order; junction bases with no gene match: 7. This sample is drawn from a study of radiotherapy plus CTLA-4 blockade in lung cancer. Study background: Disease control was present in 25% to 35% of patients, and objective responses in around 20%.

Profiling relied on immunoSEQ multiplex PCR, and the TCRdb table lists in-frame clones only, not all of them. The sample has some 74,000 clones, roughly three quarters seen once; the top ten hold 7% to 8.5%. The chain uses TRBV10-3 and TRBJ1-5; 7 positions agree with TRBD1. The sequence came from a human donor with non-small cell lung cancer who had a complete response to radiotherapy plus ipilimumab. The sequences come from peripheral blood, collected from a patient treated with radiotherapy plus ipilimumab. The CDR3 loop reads CAISESPDRVHQPQHF. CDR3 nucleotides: TGTGCCATCAGTGAGTCCCCTGACAGGGTTCATCAGCCCCAGCATTTT.